The clone carrying this T cell receptor (beta chain) was seen only a few times. What it binds is not known. CDR1 is SQVTM and CDR2 is ANQGSEA in the germline V gene. This CDR3 is built from 11 residues. V was shortened by 5 bases and J by 8 bases, with 9 bases between the two germline ends. The sample is drawn from a study of blood T cells in healthy people across ages. Primed by a sample-barcoded 5' primer and a J-beta primer mix, a second PCR proceeded for about 7 to 11 cycles. TCRdb redid the calling of the 5' RACE reads with MiXCR, one entry per CDR3 protein. This table holds nearly 1 million distinct CDR3 sequences, 51% found once. Whole-study results and caveats: Donors of long life had a larger count of naive CD4+ cells and greater diversity than aged donors.

The chain employs TRBV29-1 and TRBJ1-4; no clear D. Sequenced: blood. The clonotype originates from an older woman in good health. Written as DNA, the CDR3 is TGCAGCGTTAAATTTGGAGAAAAACTGTTTTTT. This translates into CSVKFGEKLFF. Based on the CDR3 plus reference TRBV29-1 and TRBJ1-4, the full variable domain is SAVISQKPSRDICQRGTSLTIQCQVDSQVTMMFWYRQQPGQSLTLIATANQGSEATYESGFVIDKFPISRPNLTFSTLTVSNMSPEDSSIYLCSVKFGEKLFFGSGTQLSVL.